The source of this T cell receptor (beta chain) is a study of blood T cells in healthy people across ages. The CDR3 is 16 residues long. V dropped 0 bases and J dropped 4; count of bases not matched to a gene: 6. Germline CDR1 and CDR2: SGHRS and YFSETQ. Alongside a J-beta primer mix, a sample-barcoded 5' primer served in a second PCR lasting about 7 to 12 cycles. TCRdb fed the 5' RACE reads into MiXCR, producing one record per CDR3 protein. The sample holds around 990,000 distinct CDR3 sequences, 35% to 45% seen once. This clonotype was counted only a few times. This receptor was taken from a man aged 18 to 29 in good health. Material: blood. V usage is TRBV5-1 and J usage is TRBJ2-1; 8 positions agree with TRBD2. The CDR3 coding sequence is TGCGCCAGCAGCTTGGGGGAGCGGGGGCTATACAATGAGCAGTTCTTC. This sequence encodes CASSLGERGLYNEQFF.